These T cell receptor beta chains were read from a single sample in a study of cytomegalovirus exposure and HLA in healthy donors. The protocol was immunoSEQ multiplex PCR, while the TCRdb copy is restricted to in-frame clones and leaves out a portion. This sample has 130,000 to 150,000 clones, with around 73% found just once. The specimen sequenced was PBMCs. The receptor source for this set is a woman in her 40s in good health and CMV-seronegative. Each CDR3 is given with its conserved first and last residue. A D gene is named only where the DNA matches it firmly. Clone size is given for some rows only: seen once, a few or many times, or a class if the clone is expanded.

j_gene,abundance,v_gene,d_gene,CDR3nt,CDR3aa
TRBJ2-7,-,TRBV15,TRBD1,TGTGCCACCAGCAGATCTGGGGGAAGACAGGGGGTACCCTACGAGCAGTACTTC,CATSRSGGRQGVPYEQYF
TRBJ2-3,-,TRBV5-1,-,TGCGCCAGCAGCTTGGGAGACAACACAGATACGCAGTATTTT,CASSLGDNTDTQYF
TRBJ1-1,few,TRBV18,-,TGTGCCAGCTCACCCGGTCGGGGGAACACTGAAGCTTTCTTT,CASSPGRGNTEAFF
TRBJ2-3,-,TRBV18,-,TGTGCCAGCTCACCCACTTCGCGGGCAGATACGCAGTATTTT,CASSPTSRADTQYF
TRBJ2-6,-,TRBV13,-,TGTGCCAGCAGCCGATACACCTCTGGGGCCAACGTCCTGACTTTC,CASSRYTSGANVLTF
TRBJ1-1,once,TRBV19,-,TGTGCCAGTACTTGGCGGGGTACGGACACTGAAGCTTTCTTT,CASTWRGTDTEAFF
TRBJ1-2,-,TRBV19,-,TGTGCCAGTAGTGGTGACAGAAGCTCTGGCTACACCTTC,CASSGDRSSGYTF
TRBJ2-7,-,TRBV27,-,TGTGCCAGCAGTTTAGGGGGCCTCTCCTACGAGCAGTACTTC,CASSLGGLSYEQYF
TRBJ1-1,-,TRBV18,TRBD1,TGTGCCAGCTCATCAACGACAGGGGACAACACTGAAGCTTTCTTT,CASSSTTGDNTEAFF
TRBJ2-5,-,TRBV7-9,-,TGTGCCAGCAGCTTAGCCCGGATGGCTAGCATAGAGACCCAGTACTTC,CASSLARMASIETQYF
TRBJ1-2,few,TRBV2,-,TGTGCCAGCACCTCGATGAGGGGACTTCTTGGCTACACCTTC,CASTSMRGLLGYTF
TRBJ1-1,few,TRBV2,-,TGTGCCAGCATAGGGGGCACTGAAGCTTTCTTT,CASIGGTEAFF
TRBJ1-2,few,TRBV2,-,TGTGCCAGCAGTGCCGAGTTCACTAACTATGGCTACACCTTC,CASSAEFTNYGYTF
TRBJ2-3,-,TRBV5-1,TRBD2,TGCGCCAGCAGTACAGACGGGGGGGCACCAAATACGCAGTATTTT,CASSTDGGAPNTQYF
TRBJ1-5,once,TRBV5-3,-,TGTGCCAGAAGCTTGGACAGACCGTTTAATCAGCCCCAGCATTTT,CARSLDRPFNQPQHF
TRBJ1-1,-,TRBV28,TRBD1,TGTGCCAGCAGTTTATTAACAGGGGAAGGCACTGAAGCTTTCTTT,CASSLLTGEGTEAFF
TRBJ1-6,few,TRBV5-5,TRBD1,TGTGCCAGCAGCTGGGGGACAGGGCGAAATTCACCCCTCCACTTT,CASSWGTGRNSPLHF
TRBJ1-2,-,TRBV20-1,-,TGCAGTGCGCGCATTGACTATGGCTACACCTTC,CSARIDYGYTF
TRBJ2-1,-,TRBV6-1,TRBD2,TGTGCCAGCAGTGAGAAAACTAGCGGGGGGTGGAGTAATGAGCAGTTCTTC,CASSEKTSGGWSNEQFF
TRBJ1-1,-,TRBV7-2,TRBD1,TGTGCCAGCAGCTTGAGGAGACAGGGGTCGAACACTGAAGCTTTCTTT,CASSLRRQGSNTEAFF
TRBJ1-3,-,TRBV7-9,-,TGTGCCAGCAGCGACCGGGACTTCGGACCTTCTGGAAACACCATATATTTT,CASSDRDFGPSGNTIYF
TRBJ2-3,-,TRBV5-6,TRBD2,TGTGCCAGCAGCTTGGATAGCGGGGTCACAGATACGCAGTATTTT,CASSLDSGVTDTQYF
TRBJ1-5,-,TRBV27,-,TGTGCCAGCAGGGAGGGGATTAATCAGCCCCAGCATTTT,CASREGINQPQHF
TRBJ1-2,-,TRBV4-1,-,TGCGCCAGCAGCCAAGAGACGAGGCTCCATGGCTACACCTTC,CASSQETRLHGYTF
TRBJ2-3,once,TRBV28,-,TGTGCCAGCAGTCCCTCCGGTACTAGCACAGATACGCAGTATTTT,CASSPSGTSTDTQYF
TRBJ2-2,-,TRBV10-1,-,TGCGCCAGCAGTGACGGGACTGACACCGGGGAGCTGTTTTTT,CASSDGTDTGELFF
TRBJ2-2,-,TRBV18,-,TGTGCCAGCTCACCCATCAAGTTCCGCACAGGCGATAACACCGGGGAGCTGTTTTTT,CASSPIKFRTGDNTGELFF
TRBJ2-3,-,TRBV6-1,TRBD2,TGTGCCAGCGGGAGGCTAGCGGATACCACAGATACGCAGTATTTT,CASGRLADTTDTQYF
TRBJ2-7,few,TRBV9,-,TGTGCCAGCAGCGTAGTATCGGGTCACGAGCAGTACTTC,CASSVVSGHEQYF
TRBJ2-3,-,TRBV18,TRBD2,TGTGCCAGCTCATTCAGCGGGGGCCCGACAGATACGCAGTATTTT,CASSFSGGPTDTQYF
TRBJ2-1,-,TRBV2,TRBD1,TGTGCCAGCAGTGCGGACAGGGGCCTGGATGAGCAGTTCTTC,CASSADRGLDEQFF
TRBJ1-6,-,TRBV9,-,TGTGCCAGCAGCGTGACCCCTGAGGGTTCACCCCTCCACTTT,CASSVTPEGSPLHF
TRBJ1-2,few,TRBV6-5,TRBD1,TGTGCCAGCAGTCGACAGGGGGCGGAAGGCTACACCTTC,CASSRQGAEGYTF
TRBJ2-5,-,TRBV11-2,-,TGTGCCAGCAGCCCAGGGGGGCTCACGGCGGAGACCCAGTACTTC,CASSPGGLTAETQYF
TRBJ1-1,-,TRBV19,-,TGTGCCAGTAGTACATTTACGGGTACTAAGGAAGCTTTCTTT,CASSTFTGTKEAFF
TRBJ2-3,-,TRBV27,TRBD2,TGTGCCAGCAGTTTACTTGCCATTGGACTAGCGGGGGCCAACACAGATACGCAGTATTTT,CASSLLAIGLAGANTDTQYF
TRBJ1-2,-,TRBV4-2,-,TGTGCCAGCAGCCAAGATCGAGGGTGGGGTTATCATGGCTACACCTTC,CASSQDRGWGYHGYTF
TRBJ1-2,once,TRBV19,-,TGTGCCAGTATGACGGGATCTGGGAACTATGGCTACACCTTC,CASMTGSGNYGYTF
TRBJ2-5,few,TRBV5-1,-,TGCGCCAGCAGCTTGGTTGGCGGTAGAGAGACCCAGTACTTC,CASSLVGGRETQYF
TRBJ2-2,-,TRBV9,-,TGTGCCAGCAGCCCTGAGGTTAGCACCGGGGAGCTGTTTTTT,CASSPEVSTGELFF
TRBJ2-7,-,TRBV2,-,TGTGCCAGCAGTGACCCGGGTCCGTACGAGCAGTACTTC,CASSDPGPYEQYF
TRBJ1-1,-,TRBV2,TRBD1,TGTGCCAGCAGGGACAGGGGTTTTCCTGAAGCTTTCTTT,CASRDRGFPEAFF